The T cell receptor beta chain described here comes from a study of T cell changes during pregnancy in multiple sclerosis. The method was immunoSEQ multiplex PCR; TCRdb's version includes in-frame clones alone and lacks a portion of them. The data contain approximately 96,000 clones, about 90% of them singletons. Germline V gives CDR1 SGDLS, CDR2 YYNGEE. V lost 2 bases and J lost 3, with 12 bases in between. The length of the CDR3 is 14 residues. This sequence originates from a female donor in good health, enrolled as a control in a pregnancy study. The chain recombines TRBV9 with TRBJ2-7, with TRBD2 as a possible D gene (6 bases). Sequencing was performed on peripheral blood, taken after pregnancy. The CDR3, as DNA: TGTGCCAGCAGCGTTGGCGGGGCGGACTACGAGCAGTACTTC. This translates into CASSVGGADYEQYF.